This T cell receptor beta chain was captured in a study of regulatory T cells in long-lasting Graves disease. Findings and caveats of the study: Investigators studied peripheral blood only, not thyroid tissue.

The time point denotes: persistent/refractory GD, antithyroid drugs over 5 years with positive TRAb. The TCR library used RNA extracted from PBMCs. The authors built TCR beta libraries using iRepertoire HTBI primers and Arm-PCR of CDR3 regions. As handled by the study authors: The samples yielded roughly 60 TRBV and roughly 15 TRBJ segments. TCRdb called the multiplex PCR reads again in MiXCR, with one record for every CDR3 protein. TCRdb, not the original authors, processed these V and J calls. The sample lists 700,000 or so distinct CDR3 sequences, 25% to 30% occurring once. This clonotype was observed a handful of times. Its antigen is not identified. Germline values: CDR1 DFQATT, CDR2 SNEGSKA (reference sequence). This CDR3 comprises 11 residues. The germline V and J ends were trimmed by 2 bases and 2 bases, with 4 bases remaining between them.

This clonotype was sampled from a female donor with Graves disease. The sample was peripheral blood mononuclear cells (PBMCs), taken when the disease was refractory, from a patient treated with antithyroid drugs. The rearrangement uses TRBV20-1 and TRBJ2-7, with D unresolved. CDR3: CSARRTYEQYF. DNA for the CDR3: TGCAGTGCTAGAAGGACCTACGAGCAGTACTTC.